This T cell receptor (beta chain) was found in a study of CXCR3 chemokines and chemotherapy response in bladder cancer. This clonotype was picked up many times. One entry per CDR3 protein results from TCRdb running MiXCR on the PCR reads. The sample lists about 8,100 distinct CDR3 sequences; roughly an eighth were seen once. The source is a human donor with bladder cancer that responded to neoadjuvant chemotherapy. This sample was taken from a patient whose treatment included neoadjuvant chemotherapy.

The CDR3 DNA sequence: TGTGCCATCACCGGACCGGGAGCTGAAGCTTTCTTT. As protein: CAITGPGAEAFF. The V and J genes are TRBV10-3 and TRBJ1-1; D is ambiguous. With 7 bases removed from V and 6 bases from J, the gap between germline ends came to 12 bases. The CDR3 sequence is 12 residues long. CDR1 is ENHRY, CDR2 SYGVKD, per germline.